The clone carrying this T cell receptor (beta chain) was seen a few times. The CDR3 length is 14 residues. Unmatched junction bases numbered 4, after V lost 8 bases and J lost 0 bases. TCRdb used MiXCR to reprocess the RT-PCR reads, holding one entry per CDR3 protein. This table has about 680,000 distinct CDR3 sequences, about 14% appearing once. The chain couples TRBV12-3 or TRBV12-4 to TRBJ2-1; 7 bases match TRBD1. This receptor was obtained from a female donor in good health, serving as a healthy control. The sequencing input was memory CD4+ T cells from blood. The CDR3 DNA is TGTGCCAGCTTCTCAGGGGGCTCCTACAATGAGCAGTTCTTC. Its protein product is CASFSGGSYNEQFF.